The entry that follows covers one TCR beta chain sequence. The patient cohort was node-negative on CT and PET/CT, with no prior chemotherapy, radiotherapy or other malignancies. This sample was included in a study of prognosis after radiotherapy for stage I lung cancer. TCR beta CDR3 amplification from genomic DNA was performed by two-round multiplex PCR. Gene-specific primers for each TRBV and TRBJ gene drove first-round PCR. MiXCR, applied by TCRdb to the multiplex PCR reads, yields one record per CDR3 protein. The sample holds around 20,000 distinct CDR3 sequences; around 50% are singletons and the top ten take about 25%. The CDR3 has 13 amino acids. Trimming pared 1 base from V and 5 bases from J, leaving 8 bases between. Germline-derived CDR1 and CDR2 are SGHAT and FQNNGV.

The sequence was collected from a donor aged 50 or older with non-small cell lung cancer. V gene TRBV11-2 combines with J gene TRBJ1-2; maybe TRBD1 (5 bases). The sample consisted of PBMCs, taken before or after stereotactic body radiation therapy (not recorded which). For the CDR3, the DNA is TGTGCCAGCAGCTTAGCAGGGCGGTATGGCTACACCTTC. Amino acid sequence: CASSLAGRYGYTF.